This T cell receptor (beta chain) was captured by sequencing in a study of T cells in women clearing cervical HPV infection. Points from the study as a whole: TRBV6-7 relative abundance averaged approximately 0.11% in cases and approximately 0.15% in controls. Repertoire richness, not evenness, was significantly elevated in CIN3+ cases versus controls.

immunoSEQ multiplex PCR used an average of 1200 ng genomic DNA. Assay: immunoSEQ multiplex PCR; the TCRdb copy retains only in-frame clones and omits some. This repertoire comprises tens of thousands of clones; its ten largest clones make up roughly 6.5%. Germline CDR1 and CDR2: SEHNR and FQNEAQ (reference sequence). The CDR3 sequence is 14 residues long. Deletions cut 5 bases from V and 3 bases from J, with 14 bases between. Each participant carried one incident cervical HPV16 infection only. As concerns this clone: The antigen remains undetermined. The read ends 3 residues early relative to the CDR3; the germline J gene fills the gap.

The chain combines TRBV7-9 with TRBJ2-7; D uncertain. The sequenced material came from blood buffy coat. The clonotype comes from a woman between 18 and 69 years old with a cervical HPV16 infection that either progressed to CIN3+ or cleared (not recorded which). CDR3 DNA, as far as it was read: TGTGCCAGCAGCCCGTTTCAGAGTCTCTACGAG. It translates to CASSPFQSLYE. The entire CDR3 is CASSPFQSLYEQYF.